The present T cell receptor (beta chain) was sequenced within a study of shared clonotypes between healthy human individuals. Study information: A couple of female and a few male donors aged 18 to 49 were enrolled. The study, taken as a whole, reports: Naive subsets generally had larger estimated richness than memory subsets. Although depth was large, rarefaction showed that sequencing of the sorted subsets was incomplete.

Each cell subset's genomic DNA was divided evenly among several immunoSEQ plates. Sequencing used immunoSEQ multiplex PCR; TCRdb keeps in-frame clones, though not all of them. Of around 2.5 million clones in the sample, roughly 93% are singletons; the top ten hold around 0.4%. The V end lost 2 bases, the J end lost 5 bases, and 18 bases lay between the germline ends. The germline CDR1 and CDR2 sequences are LGHNA and YSLEER. This CDR3 has 16 amino acids. In regard to this clone: Its target is not known.

This clonotype originated in a man aged 18 to 30 in good health. Some clones in this sample may be carry-over from other donors' samples. The rearrangement links TRBV4-3 to TRBJ1-2, with D unclear. The sequenced sample was naive CD4+ T cells from PBMCs. The sample's subset: CD45RA+ positively selected. CDR3 sequence (DNA): TGCGCCAGCAGCCAAAATGTTGGCGACCCAACTTATGGCTACACCTTC. This codes for CASSQNVGDPTYGYTF.